This T cell receptor (beta chain) was found in a study of memory CD8 T cells in hepatitis C reinfection. The CDR3 totals 16 residues. V dropped 6 bases and J dropped 9; count of bases not matched to a gene: 15. CDR1 is MNHEY and CDR2 is SMNVEV in the germline V gene (reference sequence). Clones were read by immunoSEQ multiplex PCR, and TCRdb kept only the in-frame ones, dropping some. This repertoire shows 40,000 to 60,000 clones, approximately 89% found once; its top ten account for approximately 1%. Sample time point: pre-reinfection, 55 to 20 weeks before reinfection detection. No in vitro expansion preceded TCR sequencing of the sorted cells. Donors were people who inject drugs in the Montreal HEPCO cohort.

This sequence was found in a man aged 18 to 30 with hepatitis C virus infection. The sample comprised naive CD8+ T cells sorted from blood. V gene TRBV27 combines with J gene TRBJ2-1; 9 nucleotides match TRBD1. The CDR3 reads CASSPLWDRVQSEQFF. Written as DNA, the CDR3 is TGTGCCAGCAGCCCCCTTTGGGACAGGGTGCAGAGTGAGCAGTTCTTC.